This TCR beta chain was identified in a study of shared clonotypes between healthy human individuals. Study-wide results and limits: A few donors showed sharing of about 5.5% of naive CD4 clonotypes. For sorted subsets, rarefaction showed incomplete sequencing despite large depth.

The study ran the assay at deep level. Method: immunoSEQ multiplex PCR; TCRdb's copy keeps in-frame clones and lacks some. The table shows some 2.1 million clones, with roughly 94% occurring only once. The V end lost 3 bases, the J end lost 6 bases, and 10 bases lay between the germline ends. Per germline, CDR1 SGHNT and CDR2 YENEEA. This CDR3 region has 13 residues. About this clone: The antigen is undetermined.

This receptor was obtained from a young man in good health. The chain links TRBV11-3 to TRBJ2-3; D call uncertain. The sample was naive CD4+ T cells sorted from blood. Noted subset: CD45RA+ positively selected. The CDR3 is CASSFRQTDTQYF. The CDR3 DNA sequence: TGTGCCAGCAGCTTTAGACAAACGGATACGCAGTATTTT.